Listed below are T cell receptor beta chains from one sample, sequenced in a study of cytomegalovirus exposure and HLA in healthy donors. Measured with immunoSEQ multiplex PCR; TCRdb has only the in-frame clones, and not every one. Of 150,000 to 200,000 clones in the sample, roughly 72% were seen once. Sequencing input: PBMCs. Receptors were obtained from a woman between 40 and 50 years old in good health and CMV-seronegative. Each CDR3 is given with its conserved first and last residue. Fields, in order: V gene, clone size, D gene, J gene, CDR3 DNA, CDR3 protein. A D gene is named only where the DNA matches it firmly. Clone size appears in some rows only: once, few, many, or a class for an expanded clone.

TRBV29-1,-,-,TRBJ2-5,TGCAGCGTGCAGCGAGATGGCCAAGAGACCCAGTACTTC,CSVQRDGQETQYF
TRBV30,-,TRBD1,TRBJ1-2,TGTGCCTGGAGCTCCGGGACAGGTGGGGTCTATGGCTACACCTTC,CAWSSGTGGVYGYTF
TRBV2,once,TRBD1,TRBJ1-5,TGTGCCAGCAGAGCTCCGGGACAGGGGGTCAATCAGCCCCAGCATTTT,CASRAPGQGVNQPQHF
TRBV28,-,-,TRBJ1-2,TGTGCCAGCAGCCGACCTCCTGCTGGGGGGTATGGCTACACCTTC,CASSRPPAGGYGYTF
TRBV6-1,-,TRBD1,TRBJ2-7,TGTGCCAGCAGGGAAGACAGGGGGGGTGGCTACGAGCAGTACTTC,CASREDRGGGYEQYF
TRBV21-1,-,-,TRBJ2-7,TGTGCCAGCAGCATAACCCATGCAATCCGGGACTCCTCCTACGAGCAGTACTTC,CASSITHAIRDSSYEQYF
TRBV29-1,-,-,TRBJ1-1,TGCAGCGTTCGAGGCGATCTGAACACTGAAGCTTTCTTT,CSVRGDLNTEAFF
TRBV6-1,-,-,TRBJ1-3,TGTGCCAGCAGTGAAATAGTAACGAGCTCTGGAAACACCATATATTTT,CASSEIVTSSGNTIYF
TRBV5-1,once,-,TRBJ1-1,TGCGCCAGCAGGGGGGATCGGGGGGCGCGGACTGAAGCTTTCTTT,CASRGDRGARTEAFF
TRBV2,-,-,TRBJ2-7,TGTGCCAGCAGTGTTCGGGATGTCTACGAGCAGTACTTC,CASSVRDVYEQYF
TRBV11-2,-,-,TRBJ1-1,TGTGCCAGCAGCCCCCCGGCAGGGAAGGCTTTCTTT,CASSPPAGKAFF
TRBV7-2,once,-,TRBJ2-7,TGTGCCAGCAGCTTAGAAGGGGGACGGAAGCAGTACTTC,CASSLEGGRKQYF
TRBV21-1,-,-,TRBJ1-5,TGTGCCAGCAGCGGACAGGAGGATTTT,CASSGQEDF
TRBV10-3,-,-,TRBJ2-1,TGTGCCATCAGGTTACTAACCGACTACCGCGGAGGGAATGAGCAGTTCTTC,CAIRLLTDYRGGNEQFF
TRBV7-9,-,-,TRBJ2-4,TGTGCCAGCAGCTTAGTCGGGTTAGCGGTAGCCAAAAACATTCAGTACTTC,CASSLVGLAVAKNIQYF
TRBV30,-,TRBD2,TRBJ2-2,TGTGCCTGGTCTAGCGGGAGAGTCGACACCGGGGAGCTGTTTTTT,CAWSSGRVDTGELFF
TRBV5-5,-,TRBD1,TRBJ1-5,TGTGCCAGCTCGAAGCGGGAGGGACAGTCCAATCAGCCCCAGCATTTT,CASSKREGQSNQPQHF
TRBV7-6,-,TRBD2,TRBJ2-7,TGTGCCAGCAGCTTAGGAGCCGGACTAGCCTACGAGCAGTACTTC,CASSLGAGLAYEQYF
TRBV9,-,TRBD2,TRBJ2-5,TGTGCCAGCAGCGTAGTAGCGGGAAGGGCAGAGACCCAGTACTTC,CASSVVAGRAETQYF
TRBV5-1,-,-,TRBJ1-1,TGCGCCAGCAGCTTGGGGCTGTCGAACACTGAAGCTTTCTTT,CASSLGLSNTEAFF
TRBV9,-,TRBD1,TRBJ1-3,TGTGCCAGCAGCGCGGGGGGGACAGGGGGATCTGGAAACACCATATATTTT,CASSAGGTGGSGNTIYF
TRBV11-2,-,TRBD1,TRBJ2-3,TGTGCCAGCAGCTTAGACGGGACAGGGGTTGGTACGCAGTATTTT,CASSLDGTGVGTQYF
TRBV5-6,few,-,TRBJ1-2,TGTGCCAGCAGCTTGGAACAGAACTATGGCTACACCTTC,CASSLEQNYGYTF
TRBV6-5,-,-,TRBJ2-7,TGTGCCAGCAGCCGGGAAGGTTACGAGCAGTACTTC,CASSREGYEQYF
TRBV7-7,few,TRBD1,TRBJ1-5,TGTGCTAGCAGCTTACTTGGACAGGGGGACCAGCCCCAGCATTTT,CASSLLGQGDQPQHF
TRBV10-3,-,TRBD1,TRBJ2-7,TGTGCCATCAGTGAGGGGAGACAGGGGCTCGAGCAGTACTTC,CAISEGRQGLEQYF
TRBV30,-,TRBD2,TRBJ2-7,TGTGCCTGGGGAGAGCGGGAGGAGCAGTACTTC,CAWGEREEQYF
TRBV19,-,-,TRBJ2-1,TGTGCCAGTAAGAAGGGGAGGAGCTCCTACAATGAGCAGTTCTTC,CASKKGRSSYNEQFF
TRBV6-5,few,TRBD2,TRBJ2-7,TGTGCCAGCAGAATCACTAGCGGGAGAGCGGACGAGCAGTACTTC,CASRITSGRADEQYF
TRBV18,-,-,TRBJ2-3,TGTGCCAGCTCAGCCCTCCCGAGCAGCGGAGGAGCAGATACGCAGTATTTT,CASSALPSSGGADTQYF
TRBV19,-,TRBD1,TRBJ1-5,TGTGCCAGTACCATGGGCCCGACAGGGGGCGACGTACAGAGTCAGCCCCAGCATTTT,CASTMGPTGGDVQSQPQHF
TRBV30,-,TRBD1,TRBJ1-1,TGTGCCTGGACACTGGACAGGGGGACCCTTGAAGCTTTCTTT,CAWTLDRGTLEAFF
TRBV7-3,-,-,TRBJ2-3,TGTGCCAGCAGCCTCCGACGTAGCGGATTCACAGATACGCAGTATTTT,CASSLRRSGFTDTQYF
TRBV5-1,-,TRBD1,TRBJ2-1,TGCGCCAGCAGCTTGGCCGGACAGGGTTCCGATGAGCAGTTCTTC,CASSLAGQGSDEQFF
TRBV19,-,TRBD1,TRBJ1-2,TGTGCCAGTATCGGGACAGCTAAGATTCCTAACTATGGCTACACCTTC,CASIGTAKIPNYGYTF
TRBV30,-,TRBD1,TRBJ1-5,TGTGCCTGGAGCGACAGGGGTGATCAGCCCCAGCATTTT,CAWSDRGDQPQHF
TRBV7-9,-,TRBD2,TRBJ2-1,TGTGCCAGCAGCTTAGCTGGATCGACTAGCGGGAGTGGAAATGAGCAGTTCTTC,CASSLAGSTSGSGNEQFF
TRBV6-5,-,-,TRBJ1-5,TGTGCCAGCAGTTACAGGGGCTCGAGTCAGCCCCAGCATTTT,CASSYRGSSQPQHF
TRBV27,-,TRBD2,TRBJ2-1,TGTGCCAGCAGTTTACTTAAACTAGCGGGAATAGGTGAGCAGTTCTTC,CASSLLKLAGIGEQFF
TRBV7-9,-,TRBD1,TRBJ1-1,TGTGCCAGCAGCACGGGACAGGGGGCTGGAGCTTTCTTT,CASSTGQGAGAFF
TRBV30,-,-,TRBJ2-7,TGTGCCTGGATCCGACGAGGGGGATACGAGCAGTACTTC,CAWIRRGGYEQYF
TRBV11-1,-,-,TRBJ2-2,TGTGCCAGCAGCTGGTCTCCGACTGGGTTGACCGGGGAGCTGTTTTTT,CASSWSPTGLTGELFF
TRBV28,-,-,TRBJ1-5,TGTGCCAGCAGTTTTAACCCCCGAAGCAGTTTACAGGGAAATCAGCCCCAGCATTTT,CASSFNPRSSLQGNQPQHF
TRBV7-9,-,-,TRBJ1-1,TGTGCCAGCAGCTCCGGCGGGGGGACCCGGACTTTCTTT,CASSSGGGTRTFF
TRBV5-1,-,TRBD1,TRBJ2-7,TGCGCCAGCAGGGGACAGGGGTACGAGCAGTACTTC,CASRGQGYEQYF
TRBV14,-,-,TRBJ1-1,TGTGCCAGCAGCCTTACAGAGAACACTGAAGCTTTCTTT,CASSLTENTEAFF
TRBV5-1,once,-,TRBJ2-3,TGCGCCAGCAGCTTGGGCGGATCCCCTAGCACAGATACGCAGTATTTT,CASSLGGSPSTDTQYF
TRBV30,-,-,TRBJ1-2,TGTGCCTGGAGTGTAAGGGGTGCGACAATCTCCTATGGCTACACCTTC,CAWSVRGATISYGYTF
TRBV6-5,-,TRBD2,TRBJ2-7,TGTGCCAGCAGTCGGACTAGCGGGACTGCCTACGAGCAGTACTTC,CASSRTSGTAYEQYF
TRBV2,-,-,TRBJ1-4,TGTGCCAGCGGGAGGCTAGTTGAAAAACTGTTTTTT,CASGRLVEKLFF
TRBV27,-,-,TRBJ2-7,TGTGCCAGCAGTTTAGTTGGGGGGACCTCCTACGAGCAGTACTTC,CASSLVGGTSYEQYF
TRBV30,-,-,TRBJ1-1,TGTGCCTGGAAGTGGGCGGGGATGAACACTGAAGCTTTCTTT,CAWKWAGMNTEAFF
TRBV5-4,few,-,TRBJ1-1,TGTGCCAGCAGCCACGGGGGGGGCAACACTGAAGCTTTCTTT,CASSHGGGNTEAFF
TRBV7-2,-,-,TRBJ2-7,TGTGCCAGCAGCTTTGCTAGGAGCTCCTACGAGCAGTACTTC,CASSFARSSYEQYF
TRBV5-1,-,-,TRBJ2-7,TGCGCCAGCAGCTTGACTATACCCTCCTACGAGCAGTACTTC,CASSLTIPSYEQYF
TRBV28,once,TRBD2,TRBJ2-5,TGTGCCAGCAGCCCCCCGACGGGACTAGCGGGAGGAGTTTACTTC,CASSPPTGLAGGVYF
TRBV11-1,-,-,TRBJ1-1,TGTGCCAGCAGCCCTCCGGGTGCTGGGAACACTGAAGCTTTCTTT,CASSPPGAGNTEAFF